A single sample gave rise to the 25 T cell receptor beta chains below, sequenced in a study of beta chain features in type 1 diabetes. Antigens of these TCRs are unknown. Study-level points and caveats: TCRB CDR3 length was moderately but significantly reduced in all four CD4+ subsets of Type 1 diabetes patients.

All of the isolated RNA was reverse transcribed, so expressed TCRB transcripts were sequenced. The assay was immunoSEQ multiplex PCR, and TCRdb's table has in-frame clones only and misses some. The repertoire holds about 15,000 clones, with roughly 76% as singletons. Sequencing used stem cell memory CD4+ T cells from blood. The origin of the receptors is a woman aged 18-29 years with type 1 diabetes.

This chain links TRBV5-1 with TRBJ2-7; no clear D. The V gene lost 2 bases and the J gene lost 0 bases, with 9 bases spanning the gap. Germline CDR1 SGHRS, CDR2 YFSETQ. The CDR3 sequence is 14 residues long. The DNA of the CDR3 is TGCGCCAGCAGCTTAGTTCGGAGCTCCTACGAGCAGTACTTC. Its translation: CASSLVRSSYEQYF.

This chain joins TRBV30 and TRBJ2-1; the match to TRBD2 covers 12 bases. The CDR3 is 16 residues long. The trim removed 1 base at V and 8 bases at J, leaving 9 bases unmatched. Germline V gene sequence: CDR1 GTSNPN, CDR2 SVGIG (reference sequence). CDR3 residues: CAWSARTSGIGDEQFF. The CDR3, as DNA: TGTGCCTGGAGTGCCCGGACTAGCGGGATAGGGGATGAGCAGTTCTTC. The full variable domain, completed using reference TRBV30 and TRBJ2-1, is SQTIHQWPATLVQPVGSPLSLECTVEGTSNPNLYWYRQAAGRGLQLLFYSVGIGQISSEVPQNLSASRPQDRQFILSSKKLLLSDSGFYLCAWSARTSGIGDEQFFGPGTRLTVL.

The chain is built from TRBV11-2 and TRBJ1-5, with unresolved D. Germline V CDR1 and CDR2: SGHAT, FQNNGV. Trimming removed 0 bases from V and 7 bases from J, with 13 bases in between. The CDR3 has 15 residues. The CDR3: CASSLESGGGQPQHF. The CDR3 DNA follows: TGTGCCAGCAGCTTAGAGAGTGGAGGAGGACAGCCCCAGCATTTT.

This clone has only one observation. This chain uses TRBV7-9 with TRBJ1-4; no reliable D call. The germline V gene has CDR1 SEHNR and CDR2 FQNEAQ (reference sequence). CDR3 length: 15 residues. V was trimmed by 3 bases and J by 4 bases, leaving 12 bases between them. The CDR3 sequence: CASSFGQTYNEKLFF. DNA of the CDR3: TGTGCCAGCAGCTTCGGTCAGACATATAATGAAAAACTGTTTTTT.

This clone has a single count. The chain uses TRBV4-1 and TRBJ2-5; D is ambiguous. The J call could be wrong; TRBJ2-7 is a better fit for the DNA end. The germline V gene encodes CDR1 MGHRA and CDR2 YSYEKL. There are 14 residues in the CDR3. The CDR3 protein is CASSQWMEFYEQYF. The CDR3 region has the DNA TGCGCCAGCAGCCAATGGATGGAGTTCTACGAGCAGTACTTC.

The chain carries TRBV6-5 and TRBJ2-5; TRBD1 matches 12 bases. CDR1 MNHEY and CDR2 SVGAGI come from the germline V gene. Germline trimming cut 6 bases from V and 5 bases from J; bases unmatched to any gene: 4. The CDR3 consists of 14 residues. The CDR3 sequence is CASRRGQGAETQYF. CDR3 in DNA: TGTGCCAGCAGGAGGGGACAGGGGGCCGAGACCCAGTACTTC.

This chain connects TRBV7-9 to TRBJ2-2; the D gene is possibly TRBD2 (5 bases). The CDR3 is 16 amino acids. V lost 7 bases, J lost 2 bases, and 17 bases lay in between. Per the germline V gene, CDR1 is SEHNR and CDR2 is FQNEAQ (reference sequence). The CDR3 sequence: CASTRLAGFNTGELFF. CDR3 nucleotides: TGTGCCAGCACTCGGTTGGCGGGTTTCAACACCGGGGAGCTGTTTTTT.

In this sample, this clone turned up a few times. J is TRBJ2-1 and V is TRBV12-5, with D tentatively TRBD2 (6 bases). CDR1 and CDR2 from the germline V gene are LGHNT and FRNRAP. The V end lost 0 bases, the J end lost 6 bases, and 15 bases lay between the germline ends. The CDR3 spans 16 residues. The CDR3 DNA is TGTGCTAGTGGTTTGGTACTCCCGGGACTCCGCAATGAGCAGTTCTTC. Translated, it gives CASGLVLPGLRNEQFF. Drawing the rest from reference TRBV12-5 and TRBJ2-1, the complete variable domain is DARVTQTPRHKVTEMGQEVTMRCQPILGHNTVFWYRQTMMQGLELLAYFRNRAPLDDSGMPKDRFSAEMPDATLATLKIQPSEPRDSAVYFCASGLVLPGLRNEQFFGPGTRLTVL.

The V gene is TRBV30, the J gene TRBJ1-1; D remains unclear. The CDR3 covers 12 residues. Per the germline V gene, CDR1 is GTSNPN and CDR2 is SVGIG (reference sequence). The ends were cut back, 4 bases at V and 4 bases at J, with 10 bases in the middle. The CDR3 spells CAWTQRGTEAFF. CDR3 coding DNA: TGTGCCTGGACCCAAAGAGGCACTGAAGCTTTCTTT.

This chain links TRBV6-5 with TRBJ2-3; 8 nucleotides line up with TRBD2. V lost 6 bases and J lost 2; bases outside the gene matches: 7. CDR1 and CDR2 (germline): MNHEY, SVGAGI. The CDR3 has 15 residues. CDR3 residues: CASRLAGTYTDTQYF. Here the CDR3 DNA reads TGTGCCAGCAGGTTAGCGGGAACCTACACAGATACGCAGTATTTT.

This chain uses TRBV7-9 with TRBJ1-2, with 7 bases aligning to TRBD1. Germline V gives CDR1 SEHNR, CDR2 FQNEAQ (reference sequence). The junction had 16 bases not matched to a gene; V was cut back by 4 bases and J by 8 bases. This CDR3 is 16 amino acids long. The chain's CDR3 is CASSSLGTDRAGGYTF. The CDR3 DNA follows: TGTGCCAGCAGCTCGTTGGGGACCGACAGGGCTGGAGGCTACACCTTC.

The rearrangement uses TRBV7-2 and TRBJ2-5; 15 bases are a match to TRBD2. The CDR3 spans 16 residues. CDR1 and CDR2 from the germline V gene are SGHTA and FQGNSA. The junction had 8 bases not matched to a gene; V was cut back by 5 bases and J by 7 bases. The CDR3 here is CASSRGLAGGRGTQYF. In DNA, the CDR3 is TGTGCCAGCAGCCGGGGACTAGCGGGAGGTCGCGGGACCCAGTACTTC. Filled out from reference TRBV7-2 and TRBJ2-5, the complete variable domain reads GAGVSQSPSNKVTEKGKDVELRCDPISGHTALYWYRQSLGQGLEFLIYFQGNSAPDKSGLPSDRFSAERTGGSVSTLTIQRTQQEDSAVYLCASSRGLAGGRGTQYFGPGTRLLVL.

The chain employs TRBV5-6 and TRBJ2-7; D is ambiguous. The ends were cut back, 0 bases at V and 4 bases at J, with 11 bases in the middle. The CDR3 covers 14 residues. Germline CDR1 is SGHDT and CDR2 is YYEEEE. This CDR3 is CASSLVWPPYEQYF. The CDR3 nucleotides are TGTGCCAGCAGCTTGGTCTGGCCACCGTACGAGCAGTACTTC.

This chain uses TRBV19 with TRBJ1-3; no firm D call. The CDR3 has 14 residues. Germline loops: CDR1 LNHDA, CDR2 SQIVND (reference sequence). Deletions cut 7 bases from V and 0 bases from J, with 10 bases between. The DNA for the CDR3 is TGTGCCAGTACCGGGTCCATCTCTGGAAACACCATATATTTT. Amino acid sequence: CASTGSISGNTIYF.

The chain joins TRBV21-1 to TRBJ1-2; the table's D call, TRBD1, was not checked against the DNA. TRBV21-1 is listed as a pseudogene. CDR3 length: 16 residues. In nucleotides, the CDR3 is TGTGCCAGCAACGGCAGGGGATGGACCTCTAACTATGGCTACACCTTC. This encodes CASNGRGWTSNYGYTF.

V gene TRBV5-4 combines with J gene TRBJ2-1; D might be TRBD1 (5 bases). V was pared by 2 bases and J by 10 bases, with 10 bases between. Germline V gives CDR1 SGHNT, CDR2 YYREEE (reference sequence). The CDR3 contains 12 residues. The CDR3 sequence is CASSFSRTEQFF. CDR3 nucleotides: TGTGCCAGCAGCTTTTCTCGGACAGAGCAGTTCTTC.

This chain joins TRBV6-1 and TRBJ2-7; weak D call: TRBD2 (7 bases). The CDR3 runs to 15 residues. Per germline, CDR1 MNHNS and CDR2 SASEGT. With 10 bases removed from V and 0 bases from J, the gap between germline ends came to 19 bases. CDR3 DNA: TGTGCCACCTCGGTCGGTGCGGGGGCCTCCTACGAGCAGTACGTC. Encoded protein: CATSVGAGASYEQYV.

This chain joins TRBV7-2 and TRBJ2-2; D perhaps matches TRBD2 (6 bases). The length of the CDR3 is 16 residues. In germline, CDR1 is SGHTA, CDR2 FQGNSA. Between the trimmed V and J ends, which lost 1 base and 2 bases, there was a span of 11 bases. The CDR3 coding sequence is TGTGCCAGCAGCTTAGTCGCGGGGCTAAACACCGGGGAGCTGTTTTTT. This codes for CASSLVAGLNTGELFF. Variable domain in full (rest from reference TRBV7-2 and TRBJ2-2): GAGVSQSPSNKVTEKGKDVELRCDPISGHTALYWYRQSLGQGLEFLIYFQGNSAPDKSGLPSDRFSAERTGGSVSTLTIQRTQQEDSAVYLCASSLVAGLNTGELFFGEGSRLTVL.

This clone occurred a few times. The chain couples TRBV7-2 to TRBJ2-3; 9 nucleotides line up with TRBD2. This CDR3 spans 15 amino acids. CDR1 and CDR2 from the germline V gene are SGHTA and FQGNSA. V lost 5 bases, J lost 1 base, and 4 bases stayed unmatched. The CDR3 coding sequence is TGTGCCAGCAGCCCTCGACTAGCGGGCACAGATACGCAGTATTTT. It specifies CASSPRLAGTDTQYF.

The gene calls are TRBV7-9 and TRBJ1-4; perhaps TRBD1 as D (6 bases). The CDR3 is made up of 15 amino acids. V was cut by 6 bases and J by 2 bases, with 13 bases left in between. Per germline, CDR1 SEHNR and CDR2 FQNEAQ (reference sequence). The CDR3 here is CASSIAQGTNEKLFF. Here the CDR3 DNA reads TGTGCCAGCAGTATCGCGCAGGGGACTAATGAAAAACTGTTTTTT.

On this clone: A read error may produce the germline difference seen at one junction end. Other DNA sequences in the sample encode the same CDR3. This chain uses TRBV5-4 with TRBJ2-3; D call uncertain. This CDR3 contains 12 residues. CDR1 and CDR2 (germline): SGHNT, YYREEE (reference sequence). The chain's CDR3 is CASSPLSDTQYF. The CDR3 nucleotides read TGTGCCAGCAGCCCCTTATCAGATACGCAGTATTTC.

This chain connects TRBV5-1 to TRBJ2-1, with a possible D match to TRBD2 (5 bases). Germline V lookup: CDR1 SGHRS, CDR2 YFSETQ. This CDR3 has 15 residues. V was trimmed by 0 bases and J by 6 bases, leaving 13 bases between them. The CDR3: CASSLASGVGNEQFF. The CDR3 DNA reads TGCGCCAGCAGCTTGGCTTCCGGGGTCGGCAATGAGCAGTTCTTC.

The J gene is TRBJ1-5, the V gene TRBV6-1; D ambiguous. The germline CDR1 and CDR2 sequences are MNHNS and SASEGT. CDR3 size: 18 residues. V lost 4 bases to trimming and J lost 2 bases, with 21 bases between them. CDR3 region: CASSVGQGGLTGNQPQHF. The CDR3 DNA is TGTGCCAGCAGTGTTGGCCAAGGCGGATTGACGGGCAATCAGCCCCAGCATTTT.

The chain couples TRBV18 to TRBJ2-3; D not resolved. The CDR3 totals 15 residues. V was clipped by 3 bases and J by 5 bases, with 15 bases between them. CDR1 and CDR2 (germline): KGHSH, LQKENI. CDR3 coding DNA: TGTGCCAGCTCACCCCCTGCGGCCCACAAAGATACGCAGTATTTT. Residues: CASSPPAAHKDTQYF.

The rearrangement joins TRBV30 to TRBJ2-3; TRBD2 matches at 9 bases. J lost 0 bases, V lost 1 base, and 2 bases had no gene match. Germline assignment: CDR1 GTSNPN and CDR2 SVGIG (reference sequence). The CDR3 loop spans 15 amino acids. The CDR3 protein is CAWSGLAASTDTQYF. The CDR3 DNA is TGTGCCTGGAGTGGACTAGCGGCTAGCACAGATACGCAGTATTTT.